This TCR beta chain is from a study of blood T cell repertoires in COVID-19. Profiling relied on immunoSEQ multiplex PCR, and the TCRdb table lists in-frame clones only, not all of them. The sample has about 130,000 clones, about 80% seen once. The V end was cut by 0 bases, the J end by 2 bases, with 12 bases between. Germline loops: CDR1 SGHRS, CDR2 YFSETQ. The CDR3 loop spans 15 amino acids. Sequenced input: peripheral blood. This chain connects TRBV5-1 to TRBJ2-7; D perhaps matches TRBD1 (6 bases). The sequence derives from a man aged 35 to 55 with active or convalescent COVID-19. This CDR3 is CASSLAWTDTYEQYF. As DNA, the CDR3 is TGCGCCAGCAGCTTGGCCTGGACAGATACCTACGAGCAGTACTTC.